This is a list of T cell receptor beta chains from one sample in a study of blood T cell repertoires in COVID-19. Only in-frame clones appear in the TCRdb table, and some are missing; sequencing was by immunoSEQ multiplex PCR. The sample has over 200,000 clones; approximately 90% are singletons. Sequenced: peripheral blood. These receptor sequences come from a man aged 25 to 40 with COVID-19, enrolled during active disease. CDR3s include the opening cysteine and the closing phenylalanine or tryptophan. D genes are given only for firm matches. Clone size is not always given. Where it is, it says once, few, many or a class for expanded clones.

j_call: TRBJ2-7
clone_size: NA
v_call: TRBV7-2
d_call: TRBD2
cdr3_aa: CASSLAGHSSYEQYF
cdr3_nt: TGTGCCAGCAGCCTAGCGGGCCATAGCTCCTACGAGCAGTACTTC

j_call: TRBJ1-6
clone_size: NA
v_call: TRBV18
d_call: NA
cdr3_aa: CASSADSASPLHF
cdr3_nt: TGTGCCAGCTCAGCGGACAGTGCTTCACCCCTCCACTTT

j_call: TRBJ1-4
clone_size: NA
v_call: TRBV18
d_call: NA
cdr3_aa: CASSPQTVYATNEKLFF
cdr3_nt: TGTGCCAGCTCACCTCAAACAGTTTATGCAACTAATGAAAAACTGTTTTTT

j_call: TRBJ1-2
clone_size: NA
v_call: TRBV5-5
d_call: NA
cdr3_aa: CASSPQGRENYGYTF
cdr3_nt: TGTGCCAGCAGCCCCCAGGGCAGGGAAAACTATGGCTACACCTTC

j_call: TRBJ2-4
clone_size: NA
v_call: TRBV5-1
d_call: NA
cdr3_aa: CASSLGRGPGSDIQYF
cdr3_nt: TGCGCCAGCAGCTTGGGGCGGGGGCCGGGTTCGGACATTCAGTACTTC

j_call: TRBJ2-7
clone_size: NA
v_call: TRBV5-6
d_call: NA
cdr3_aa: CASKGAGISYEQYF
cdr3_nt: TGTGCCAGCAAAGGGGCAGGGATCTCCTACGAGCAGTACTTC

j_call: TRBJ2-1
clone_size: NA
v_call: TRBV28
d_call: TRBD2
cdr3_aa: CATVGLADEQFF
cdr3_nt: TGTGCCACCGTTGGACTAGCGGATGAGCAGTTCTTC

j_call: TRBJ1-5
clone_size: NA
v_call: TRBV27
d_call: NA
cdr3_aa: CASTDRGGGAAQHF
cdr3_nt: TGTGCCAGCACTGACCGGGGAGGTGGCGCGGCCCAGCATTTT

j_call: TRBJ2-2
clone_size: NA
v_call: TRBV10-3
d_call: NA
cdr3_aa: CAISGPAGRTGELFF
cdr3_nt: TGTGCCATCAGTGGACCGGCAGGGCGCACCGGGGAGCTGTTTTTT

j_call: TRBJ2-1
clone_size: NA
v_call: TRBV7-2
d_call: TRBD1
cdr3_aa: CASSSRDRGRGQFF
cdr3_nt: TGTGCCAGCAGCTCAAGAGACAGGGGGCGGGGGCAGTTCTTC

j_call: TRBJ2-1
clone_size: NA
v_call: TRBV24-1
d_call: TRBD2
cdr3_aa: CATSPRAGTSSGRNTYNEQFF
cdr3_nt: TGTGCCACCAGCCCCCGAGCCGGGACATCTAGCGGGAGGAATACCTACAATGAGCAGTTCTTC

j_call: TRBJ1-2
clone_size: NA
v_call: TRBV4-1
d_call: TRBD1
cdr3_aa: CASSPRDSGGYTF
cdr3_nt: TGCGCCAGCAGCCCGAGGGACAGCGGTGGCTACACCTTC

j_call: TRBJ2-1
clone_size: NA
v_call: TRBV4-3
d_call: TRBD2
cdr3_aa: CASSRDLGGLGENEQFF
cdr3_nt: TGCGCCAGCAGCCGCGACCTCGGGGGACTAGGGGAGAATGAGCAGTTCTTC

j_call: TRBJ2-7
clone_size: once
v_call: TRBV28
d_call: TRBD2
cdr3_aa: CASSSPPGTSGSPYEQYF
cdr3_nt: TGTGCCAGCAGTTCCCCGCCCGGGACTAGCGGGAGTCCCTACGAGCAGTACTTC

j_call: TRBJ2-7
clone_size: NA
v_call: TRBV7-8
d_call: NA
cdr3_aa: CASSSDRPPNEQYF
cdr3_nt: TGTGCCAGCAGCTCCGACAGACCTCCCAACGAGCAGTACTTC

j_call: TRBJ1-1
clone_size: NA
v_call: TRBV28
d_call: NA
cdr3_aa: CASSGPGTSTEAFF
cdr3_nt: TGTGCCAGCAGTGGCCCCGGGACTTCCACTGAAGCTTTCTTT

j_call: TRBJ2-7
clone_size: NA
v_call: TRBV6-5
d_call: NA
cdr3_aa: CASSFNYEQYF
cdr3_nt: TGTGCCAGCAGTTTCAACTACGAGCAGTACTTC

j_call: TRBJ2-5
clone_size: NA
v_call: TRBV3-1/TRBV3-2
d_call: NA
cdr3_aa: CASSQFSGSETQYF
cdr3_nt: TGTGCCAGCAGCCAATTTTCAGGATCGGAGACCCAGTACTTC

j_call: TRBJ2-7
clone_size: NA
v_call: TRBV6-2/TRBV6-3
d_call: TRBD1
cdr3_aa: CASSYSTGKSNYEQYF
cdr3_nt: TGTGCCAGCAGTTACTCGACAGGGAAGAGCAATTACGAGCAGTACTTC

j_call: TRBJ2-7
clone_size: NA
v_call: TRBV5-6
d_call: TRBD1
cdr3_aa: CASSLRQGGNEQYF
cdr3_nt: TGTGCCAGCAGCTTAAGACAGGGGGGAAACGAGCAGTACTTC

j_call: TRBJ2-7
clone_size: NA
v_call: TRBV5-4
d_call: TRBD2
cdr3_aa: CASSLAGGTYEQYF
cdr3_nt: TGTGCCAGCAGCTTGGCGGGGGGGACTTACGAGCAGTACTTC

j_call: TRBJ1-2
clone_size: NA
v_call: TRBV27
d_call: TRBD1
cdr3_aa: CASSPSWTGLNYGYTF
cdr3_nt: TGTGCCAGCAGTCCCTCCTGGACAGGTTTGAACTATGGCTACACCTTC

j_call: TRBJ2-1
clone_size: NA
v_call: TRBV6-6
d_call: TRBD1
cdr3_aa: CASSYTTGGRNEQFF
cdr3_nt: TGTGCCAGCAGTTACACTACAGGGGGGAGGAATGAGCAGTTCTTC

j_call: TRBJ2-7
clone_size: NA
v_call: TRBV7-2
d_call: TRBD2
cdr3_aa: CASSLSPSGSYEQYF
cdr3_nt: TGTGCCAGCAGCTTATCCCCTAGCGGGAGCTACGAGCAGTACTTC

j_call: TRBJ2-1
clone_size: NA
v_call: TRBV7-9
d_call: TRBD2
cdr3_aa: CASSSPRLAGSYNEQFF
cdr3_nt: TGTGCCAGCAGCTCCCCGAGACTAGCGGGGTCCTACAATGAGCAGTTCTTC

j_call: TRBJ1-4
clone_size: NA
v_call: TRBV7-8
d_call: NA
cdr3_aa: CASSEGVINEKLFF
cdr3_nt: TGTGCCAGCTCTGAGGGGGTCATTAATGAAAAACTGTTTTTT

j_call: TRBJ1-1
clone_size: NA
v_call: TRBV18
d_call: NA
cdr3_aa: CASSGRALNTEAFF
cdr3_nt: TGTGCCAGCTCAGGCAGGGCCCTGAACACTGAAGCTTTCTTT

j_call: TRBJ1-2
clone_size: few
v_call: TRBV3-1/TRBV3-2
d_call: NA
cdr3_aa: CASSQAGNYGYTF
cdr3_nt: TGTGCCAGCAGCCAAGCAGGGAACTATGGCTACACCTTC

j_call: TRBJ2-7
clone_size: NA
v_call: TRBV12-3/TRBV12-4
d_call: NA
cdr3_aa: CASSPDLYEQYF
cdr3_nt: TGTGCCAGCAGTCCTGACTTGTACGAGCAGTACTTC

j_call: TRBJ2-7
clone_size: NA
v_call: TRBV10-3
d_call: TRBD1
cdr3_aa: CASAGQASYEQYF
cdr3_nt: TGTGCCTCCGCGGGACAGGCGTCCTACGAGCAGTACTTC

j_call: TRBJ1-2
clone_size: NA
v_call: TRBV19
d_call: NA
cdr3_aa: CASSINIGGARGYTF
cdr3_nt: TGTGCCAGTAGTATAAACATCGGAGGGGCAAGAGGCTACACCTTC

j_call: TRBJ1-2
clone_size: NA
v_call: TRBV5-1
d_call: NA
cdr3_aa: CASSSVGARSQSYGYTF
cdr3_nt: TGCGCCAGCAGCTCGGTTGGGGCCCGCAGCCAATCGTATGGCTACACCTTC

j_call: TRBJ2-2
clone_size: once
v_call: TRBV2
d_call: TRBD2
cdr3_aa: CASSESPLAGGANTGELFF
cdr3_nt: TGTGCCAGCAGTGAATCCCCCCTAGCGGGAGGGGCGAACACCGGGGAGCTGTTTTTT

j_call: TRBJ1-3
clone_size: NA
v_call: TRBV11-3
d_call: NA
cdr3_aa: CASSPTGSGNTIYF
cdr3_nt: TGTGCCAGCAGCCCGACAGGCTCTGGAAACACCATATATTTT

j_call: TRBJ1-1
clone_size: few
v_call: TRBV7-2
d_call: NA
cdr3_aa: CASSSDSGLEAFF
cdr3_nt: TGTGCCAGCAGCTCGGACAGCGGACTTGAAGCTTTCTTT

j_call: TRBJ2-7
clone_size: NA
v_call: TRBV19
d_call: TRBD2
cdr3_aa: CASSLIAGIYEQYF
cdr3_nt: TGTGCCAGTAGTCTTATAGCGGGAATCTACGAGCAGTACTTC

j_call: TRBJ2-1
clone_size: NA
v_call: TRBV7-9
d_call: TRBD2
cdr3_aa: CASSHSGGYNEQFF
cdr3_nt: TGTGCCAGCAGCCATAGCGGGGGTTACAATGAGCAGTTCTTC

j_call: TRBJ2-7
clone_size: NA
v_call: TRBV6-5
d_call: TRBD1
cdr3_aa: CASSRQGRRYEQYF
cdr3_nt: TGTGCCAGCAGTCGACAGGGAAGACGCTACGAGCAGTACTTC

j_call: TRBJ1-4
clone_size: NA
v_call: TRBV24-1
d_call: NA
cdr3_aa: CATSGAGGGNEKLFF
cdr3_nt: TGTGCCACCAGTGGAGCGGGAGGGGGAAATGAAAAACTGTTTTTT

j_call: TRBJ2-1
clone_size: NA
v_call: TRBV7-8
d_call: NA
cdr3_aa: CASSPLVEQFF
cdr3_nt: TGTGCCAGCAGCCCCCTCGTGGAGCAGTTCTTC